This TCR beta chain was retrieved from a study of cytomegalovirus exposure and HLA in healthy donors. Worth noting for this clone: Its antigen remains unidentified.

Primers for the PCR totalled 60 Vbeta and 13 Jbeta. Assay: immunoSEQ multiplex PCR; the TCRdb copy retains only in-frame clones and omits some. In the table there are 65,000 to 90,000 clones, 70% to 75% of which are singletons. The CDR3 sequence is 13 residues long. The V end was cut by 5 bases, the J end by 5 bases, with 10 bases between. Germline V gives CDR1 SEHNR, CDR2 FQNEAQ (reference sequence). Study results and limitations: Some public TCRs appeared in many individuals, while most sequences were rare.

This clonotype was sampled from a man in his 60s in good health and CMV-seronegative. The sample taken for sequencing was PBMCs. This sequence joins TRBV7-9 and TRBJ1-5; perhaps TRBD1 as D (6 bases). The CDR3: CASSPPGDQPQHF. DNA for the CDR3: TGTGCCAGCAGCCCCCCAGGGGATCAGCCCCAGCATTTT.